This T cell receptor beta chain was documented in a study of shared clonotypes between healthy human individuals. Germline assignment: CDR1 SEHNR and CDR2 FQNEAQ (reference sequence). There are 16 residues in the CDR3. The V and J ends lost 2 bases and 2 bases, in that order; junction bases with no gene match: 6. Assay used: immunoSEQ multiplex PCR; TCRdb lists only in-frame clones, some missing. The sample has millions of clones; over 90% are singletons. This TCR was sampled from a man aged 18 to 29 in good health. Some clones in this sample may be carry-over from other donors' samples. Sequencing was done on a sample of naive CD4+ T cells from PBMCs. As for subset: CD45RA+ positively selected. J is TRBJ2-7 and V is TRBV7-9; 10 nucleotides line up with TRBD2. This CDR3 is CASSLLSSGSPYEQYF. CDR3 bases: TGTGCCAGCAGCTTATTGTCTAGCGGGAGTCCCTACGAGCAGTACTTC.